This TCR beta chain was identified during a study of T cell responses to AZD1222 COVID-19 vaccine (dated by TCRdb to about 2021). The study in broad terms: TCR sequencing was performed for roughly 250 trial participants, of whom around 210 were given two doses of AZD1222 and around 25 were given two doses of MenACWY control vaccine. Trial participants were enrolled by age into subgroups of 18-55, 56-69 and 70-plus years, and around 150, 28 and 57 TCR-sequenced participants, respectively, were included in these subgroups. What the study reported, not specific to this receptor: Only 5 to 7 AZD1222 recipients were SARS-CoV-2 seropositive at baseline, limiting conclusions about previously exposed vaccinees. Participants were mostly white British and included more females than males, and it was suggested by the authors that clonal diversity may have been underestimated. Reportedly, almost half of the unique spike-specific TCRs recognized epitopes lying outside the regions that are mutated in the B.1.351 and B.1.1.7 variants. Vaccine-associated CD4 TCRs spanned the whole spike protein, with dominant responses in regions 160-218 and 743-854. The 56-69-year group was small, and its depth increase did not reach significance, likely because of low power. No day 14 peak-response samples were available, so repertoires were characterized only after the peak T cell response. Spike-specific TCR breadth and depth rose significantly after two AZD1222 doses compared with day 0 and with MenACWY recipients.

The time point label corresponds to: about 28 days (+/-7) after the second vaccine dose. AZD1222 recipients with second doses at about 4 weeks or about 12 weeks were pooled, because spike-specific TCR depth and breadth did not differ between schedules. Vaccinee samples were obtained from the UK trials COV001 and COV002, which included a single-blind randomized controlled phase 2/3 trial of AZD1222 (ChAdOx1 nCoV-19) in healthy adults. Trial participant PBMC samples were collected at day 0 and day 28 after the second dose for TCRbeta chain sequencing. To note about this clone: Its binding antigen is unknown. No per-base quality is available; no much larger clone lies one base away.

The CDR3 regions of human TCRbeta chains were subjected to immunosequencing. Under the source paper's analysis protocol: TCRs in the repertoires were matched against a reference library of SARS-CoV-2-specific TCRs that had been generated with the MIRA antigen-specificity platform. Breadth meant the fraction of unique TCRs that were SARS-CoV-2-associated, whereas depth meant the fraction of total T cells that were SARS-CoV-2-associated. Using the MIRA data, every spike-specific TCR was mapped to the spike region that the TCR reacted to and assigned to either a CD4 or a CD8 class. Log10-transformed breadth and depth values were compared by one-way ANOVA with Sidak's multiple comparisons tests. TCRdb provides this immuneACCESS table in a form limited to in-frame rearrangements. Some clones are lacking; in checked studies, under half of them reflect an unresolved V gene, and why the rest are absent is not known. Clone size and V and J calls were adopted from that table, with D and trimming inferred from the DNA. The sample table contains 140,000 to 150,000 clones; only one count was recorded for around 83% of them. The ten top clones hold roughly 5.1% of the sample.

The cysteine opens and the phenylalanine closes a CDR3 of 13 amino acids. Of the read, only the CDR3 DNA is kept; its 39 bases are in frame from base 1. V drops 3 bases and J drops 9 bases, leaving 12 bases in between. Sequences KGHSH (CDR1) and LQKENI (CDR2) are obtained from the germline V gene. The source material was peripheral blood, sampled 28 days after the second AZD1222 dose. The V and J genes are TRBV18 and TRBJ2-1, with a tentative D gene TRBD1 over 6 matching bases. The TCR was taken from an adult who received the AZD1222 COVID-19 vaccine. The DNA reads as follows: TGTGCCAGCTCACCCATGGAACAGGGTGAGCAGTTCTTC. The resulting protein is CASSPMEQGEQFF.